The 21 T cell receptor beta chains in this list originate from one sample, sequenced in a study of blood T cell repertoires in COVID-19. Clones were sequenced by immunoSEQ multiplex PCR, and TCRdb holds only the in-frame ones, with some missing. The sample contains under 350,000 clones, 75% to 90% of which appear only once. The sample consisted of peripheral blood. These TCRs come from a man aged 40-50 years with acute or convalescent COVID-19.

This sequence joins TRBV2 and TRBJ2-2, with D possibly matching TRBD2 (6 bases). Looked up from germline, CDR1 is SNHLY and CDR2 is FYNNEI. CDR3 size: 15 residues. V was cut by 6 bases and J by 4 bases, with 15 bases left in between. For the CDR3, the DNA is TGTGCCAGCAGCCTCCCAGGGAGGAGCACCGGGGAGCTGTTTTTT. Its protein product is CASSLPGRSTGELFF.

The chain carries TRBV4-1 and TRBJ1-4, with 11 bases that match TRBD1. Trimming cost V 4 bases and J 7 bases; bases outside gene matches: 11. CDR1 MGHRA and CDR2 YSYEKL come from the germline V gene. The CDR3 spans 17 residues. For the CDR3, the DNA is TGCGCCAGCAGCCCATCCGGGACAGGGGGTTTAGGTGAAAAACTGTTTTTT. Translating gives CASSPSGTGGLGEKLFF.

This chain uses TRBV5-6 with TRBJ1-1, with D perhaps TRBD1 (6 bases). In germline, CDR1 is SGHDT, CDR2 YYEEEE. Between the trimmed V and J ends, which lost 2 bases and 0 bases, there was a span of 8 bases. The CDR3 contains 14 residues. The CDR3 protein is CASSFGTMNTEAFF. The CDR3 DNA reads as TGTGCCAGCAGCTTCGGGACAATGAACACTGAAGCTTTCTTT.

The J gene is TRBJ1-1, the V gene TRBV6-5; the D is unclear. Trimming took 2 bases from V and 1 from J, leaving 5 bases between them. Germline CDR1 MNHEY, CDR2 SVGAGI. This CDR3 spans 13 amino acids. The CDR3 DNA is TGTGCCAGCAGTTACACAAAGAACACTGAAGCTTTCTTT. Translation: CASSYTKNTEAFF.

V usage is TRBV5-1 and J usage is TRBJ1-2; D gene uncertain. The CDR3 is 15 amino acids. V lost 0 bases and J 0 bases, leaving 9 bases between the germline ends. Germline assignment: CDR1 SGHRS and CDR2 YFSETQ. The CDR3 nucleotides are TGCGCCAGCAGCTTGGCTCCAGATACTAACTATGGCTACACCTTC. Protein: CASSLAPDTNYGYTF.

The genes are TRBV6-5 and TRBJ1-2, with 8 bases lining up with TRBD1. The CDR3 length is 12 residues. Germline V gene sequence: CDR1 MNHEY, CDR2 SVGAGI. Germline trimming cut 10 bases from V and 2 bases from J; bases unmatched to any gene: 3. This chain's CDR3 is CATRTGNYGYTF. The CDR3 region has the DNA TGTGCCACTCGGACAGGGAACTATGGCTACACCTTC.

The chain joins TRBV4-2 to TRBJ1-1; 11 nucleotides line up with TRBD1. CDR1 LGHNA and CDR2 YNFKEQ come from the germline V gene. The CDR3 consists of 15 residues. The V and J ends lost 8 bases and 1 base, in that order; junction bases with no gene match: 6. CDR3 in DNA: TGTGCCAGCGGACAGGGGGCGCGTCGGAACACTGAAGCTTTCTTT. Protein product: CASGQGARRNTEAFF.

The rearrangement joins TRBV5-1 to TRBJ2-1, with D possibly being TRBD2 (6 bases). The germline gives CDR1 SGHRS, CDR2 YFSETQ. The CDR3 contains 15 residues. Deletions cut 4 bases from V and 6 bases from J, with 17 bases between. This CDR3 reads CASSVRGTPLNEQFF. The CDR3 coding sequence is TGCGCCAGCAGCGTACGGGGGACCCCTCTCAATGAGCAGTTCTTC.

This chain uses TRBV9 with TRBJ2-7, with 9 bases matching TRBD1. CDR1 and CDR2 (germline): SGDLS, YYNGEE. J was trimmed by 3 bases and V by 3 bases; bases with no gene match: 4. CDR3 length: 14 residues. The CDR3 DNA is TGTGCCAGCAGCGGCGGACAGGGGAACTACGAGCAGTACTTC. It translates to CASSGGQGNYEQYF.

The chain uses TRBV5-1 and TRBJ1-5; D is perhaps TRBD1 (5 bases). CDR3 size: 15 residues. V gave up 5 bases and J gave up 3 bases, with 15 bases separating them. The V gene's germline CDR1 is SGHRS and CDR2 YFSETQ. CDR3 nucleotide sequence: TGCGCCAGCAGTTCCTTCGACAGCTACAATCAGCCCCAGCATTTT. It is translated as CASSSFDSYNQPQHF.

This sequence joins TRBV6-6 and TRBJ1-3, with D tentatively TRBD1 (5 bases). Trimming left V 8 bases short and J 0 bases short, with 14 bases between. Germline V gene data show CDR1 as MNHNY and CDR2 as SVGAGI (reference sequence). The CDR3 spans 15 residues. In DNA, the CDR3 is TGTGCCAGCGACGGGGGTGGACACTCTGGAAACACCATATATTTT. It codes for CASDGGGHSGNTIYF.

This chain connects TRBV7-9 to TRBJ2-3; 10 positions match TRBD2. J lost 4 bases, V lost 3 bases, and 4 bases had no gene match. This CDR3 contains 15 residues. Germline CDR1 reads SEHNR; CDR2 reads FQNEAQ (reference sequence). DNA of the CDR3: TGTGCCAGCAGCTTCGCTAGCGGGGGATCAGATACGCAGTATTTT. Its protein is CASSFASGGSDTQYF.

The V and J genes are TRBV19 and TRBJ2-3; unclear D gene. The CDR3 runs to 12 residues. Germline CDR1 reads LNHDA; CDR2 reads SQIVND (reference sequence). V was clipped by 6 bases and J by 6 bases, with 10 bases between them. The CDR3 nucleotides are TGTGCCAGTAGCCTTATCGGTGATACGCAGTATTTT. Residues: CASSLIGDTQYF.

The chain recombines TRBV3-1 (or the pseudogene TRBV3-2) with TRBJ1-5; D unclear. Trimming removed 2 bases at V and 4 bases at J, with 9 bases between. Germline loops: CDR1 LGHDT, CDR2 YNNKEL (reference sequence). The CDR3 covers 14 residues. CDR3 in amino acids: CASSQMAANQPQHF. The CDR3 DNA reads TGTGCCAGCAGCCAAATGGCAGCGAATCAGCCCCAGCATTTT.

The chain has TRBV5-1 and TRBJ1-3; D is ambiguous. Deletions cut 1 base from V and 2 bases from J, with 16 bases between. The CDR3 runs 17 residues. Germline CDR1 and CDR2: SGHRS and YFSETQ. The CDR3 here is CASSLREGTLPGNTIYF. Written as DNA, the CDR3 is TGCGCCAGCAGCTTGAGGGAGGGAACTCTCCCTGGAAACACCATATATTTT.

The gene calls are TRBV3-1 (or the pseudogene TRBV3-2) and TRBJ1-2, with 8 positions matching TRBD1. CDR1 and CDR2 from the germline V gene are LGHDT and YNNKEL (reference sequence). Germline trimming cut 4 bases from V and 1 base from J; bases unmatched to any gene: 2. The CDR3 consists of 14 residues. Written as DNA, the CDR3 is TGTGCCAGCAGCCCCGGACAGGGTAACTATGGCTACACCTTC. This encodes CASSPGQGNYGYTF.

The gene calls are TRBV9 and TRBJ2-7, with D possibly matching TRBD2 (7 bases). CDR1 SGDLS and CDR2 YYNGEE come from the germline V gene. The CDR3 length is 14 residues. The V gene lost 4 bases and the J gene lost 3 bases, with 14 bases spanning the gap. DNA for the CDR3: TGTGCCAGCAGCCTTGGGGGGGCGTTCTACGAGCAGTACTTC. Its translation: CASSLGGAFYEQYF.

The chain carries TRBV3-1 (or the pseudogene TRBV3-2) and TRBJ2-1; possible D gene TRBD1, 5 bases. V shed 4 bases and J shed 7 bases, with 8 bases lying between them. Germline V gene data show CDR1 as LGHDT and CDR2 as YNNKEL (reference sequence). The CDR3 is made up of 12 amino acids. The CDR3 nucleotides are TGTGCCAGCAGCCCCAAGGGGAATGAGCAGTTCTTC. This translates into CASSPKGNEQFF.

V usage is TRBV7-8 and J usage is TRBJ2-3; 14 bases match TRBD2. The CDR3 is made up of 15 amino acids. Germline CDR1 and CDR2: SGHVS and FQNEAQ. Losses at the gene ends were 4 bases for V and 9 bases for J; bases not matched to a gene: 6. The CDR3: CASSSGLAGGWTQYF. In nucleotides, the CDR3 is TGTGCCAGCAGCTCCGGACTAGCGGGGGGTTGGACGCAGTATTTT.

The rearrangement uses TRBV5-1 and TRBJ2-7; 7 bases map to TRBD1. Trimming cost V 4 bases and J 4 bases; bases outside gene matches: 14. Per the germline V gene, CDR1 is SGHRS and CDR2 is YFSETQ. The CDR3 is 16 amino acids. The CDR3 is CASSLTHRGPTYEQYF. The CDR3 bases are TGCGCCAGCAGCCTGACCCACAGGGGACCCACTTACGAGCAGTACTTC.

The chain combines TRBV28 with TRBJ2-3; 11 nucleotides line up with TRBD2. CDR1 is MDHEN, CDR2 SYDVKM, per germline. This CDR3 spans 17 amino acids. Losses at the gene ends were 1 base for V and 2 bases for J; bases not matched to a gene: 5. In DNA, the CDR3 is TGTGCCAGCAGTTTATCAACTAGCGGGGGCCTCACAGATACGCAGTATTTT. This gives the protein CASSLSTSGGLTDTQYF.